This record concerns one T cell receptor (beta chain) sequence. Its antigen is undetermined. The data belong to a study of human T cells and chemical hapten exposure. Study at large: Sensitization used 2% DPC on 2 cm by 2 cm upper inner arm skin. General study findings and limits: After DPC sensitization, TCRs above 1 in 1000 frequency showed no change.

Via MiXCR, TCRdb re-called the RACE reads, giving one row per CDR3 protein. The table includes tens of thousands of distinct CDR3 sequences, roughly 13% detected once. The junction had 8 bases not matched to a gene; V was cut back by 2 bases and J by 3 bases. CDR1 and CDR2 from the germline V gene are DFQATT and SNEGSKA (reference sequence). The CDR3 is 15 residues long. Described time point: patch test 3, about 24 weeks after DPC sensitization. Indicated treatment: therapeutic diphenylcyclopropenone sensitization with weekly scalp DPC. The rearrangement links TRBV20-1 to TRBJ2-5; 8 bases match TRBD2. This TCR was recovered from a woman aged 50 to 65 with alopecia areata. Some clones in this sample may be carry-over from other donors' samples. This sample comprised whole blood, obtained in connection with sensitization to the hapten diphenylcyclopropenone (DPC). CDR3 nucleotides: TGCAGTGCTAGACTCATCGGGACTAGAAAAGAGACCCAGTACTTC. It translates to CSARLIGTRKETQYF.